This TCR beta chain was retrieved from a study of T-cell memory formation after mild COVID-19. The wider study: There were largely donor-specific TCR clusters.

This clonotype was found a few times. TCRdb reanalysed the 5' RACE reads using MiXCR and keeps one entry per CDR3 protein. The top ten clones hold around 39% of a sample with some 97,000 distinct CDR3 sequences, more than 9.5% of them seen once. Trimming cost V 1 base and J 2 bases, with 5 bases left between them. The CDR3 is 14 residues long. Looked up from germline, CDR1 is SGHAT and CDR2 is FQNNGV. Sequenced sample: PBMCs or a T cell subset sorted from them (not recorded which). The chain carries TRBV11-2 and TRBJ1-4; D call uncertain. The TCR originated in a man younger than 35 who had mild COVID-19 (a few samples of this study predate the infection). Cell type and time point are not known. For the CDR3, the DNA is TGTGCCAGCAGCTTAGCGGGTACTAATGAAAAACTGTTTTTT. The encoded protein is CASSLAGTNEKLFF.